Below, 27 T cell receptor beta chains from the same sample are listed, as sequenced in a study of blood T cell repertoires in COVID-19. The data were produced by immunoSEQ multiplex PCR, yet TCRdb's version contains in-frame clones alone and is incomplete. The sample has 250,000 to 300,000 clones, about nine tenths seen once. Material for sequencing was PBMCs or T cells enriched from blood (not recorded which). The receptors here all came from a woman in her thirties or forties with acute COVID-19.

The rearrangement uses TRBV7-3 and TRBJ2-3, with 7 positions matching TRBD1. CDR1 is SGHTA, CDR2 FQGTGA, per germline. V lost 5 bases and J lost 0; bases outside the gene matches: 5. CDR3 length equals 15 residues. This chain's CDR3 is CASSQDRDSTDTQYF. The CDR3 DNA follows: TGTGCCAGCAGCCAAGACAGGGATAGCACAGATACGCAGTATTTT.

The chain joins TRBV15 to TRBJ2-2; D might be TRBD2 (5 bases). CDR3 length: 16 residues. Trimming removed 1 base from V and 2 bases from J, with 11 bases in between. The germline V gene encodes CDR1 LNHNV and CDR2 YYDKDF (reference sequence). As DNA, the CDR3 is TGTGCCACCAGCAGAGCTTCCCGGGGAAACACCGGGGAGCTGTTTTTT. It yields the protein CATSRASRGNTGELFF.

This clone was detected only a few times. This rearrangement joins TRBV7-2 to TRBJ2-3; a weak D match, TRBD1 (5 bases). The CDR3 is 16 residues long. Looked up from germline, CDR1 is SGHTA and CDR2 is FQGNSA. V was pared by 1 base and J by 3 bases, with 14 bases between. Here the CDR3 DNA reads TGTGCCAGCAGCTTAGAGGGGTCAGGGAAGACAGATACGCAGTATTTT. This sequence encodes CASSLEGSGKTDTQYF.

This chain connects TRBV7-9 to TRBJ1-1; tentative D call: TRBD1 (5 bases). The germline V gene encodes CDR1 SEHNR and CDR2 FQNEAQ (reference sequence). The CDR3 runs 16 residues. Trimming pared 11 bases from V and 6 bases from J, leaving 28 bases between. CDR3 sequence (DNA): TGTGCCGCCGTAAAAACAGGACCGAGGTACGCCGCTGAAGCTTTCTTT. Protein: CAAVKTGPRYAAEAFF. The whole variable domain, remainder taken from reference TRBV7-9 and TRBJ1-1, is DTGVSQNPRHKITKRGQNVTFRCDPISEHNRLYWYRQTLGQGPEFLTYFQNEAQLEKSRLLSDRFSAERPKGSFSTLEIQRTEQGDSAMYLCAAVKTGPRYAAEAFFGQGTRLTVV.

The chain combines TRBV25-1 with TRBJ2-1; perhaps TRBD2 as D (6 bases). This CDR3 is built from 11 residues. Trimming cost V 4 bases and J 10 bases, with 8 bases left between them. CDR1 and CDR2 (germline): MGHDK, SYGVNS. CDR3 coding DNA: TGTGCCAGCAGTGGAGGGAGGGAGCAGTTCTTC. Its protein product is CASSGGREQFF.

This clone was observed a handful of times. This chain links TRBV5-1 with TRBJ2-7; TRBD2 matches at 8 bases. Germline CDR1 and CDR2: SGHRS and YFSETQ. CDR3 length: 16 amino acids. Germline trimming cut 1 base from V and 1 base from J; bases unmatched to any gene: 7. Here the CDR3 reads CASSLTSASGSYEQYF. CDR3 sequence (DNA): TGCGCCAGCAGCTTGACGTCGGCTAGCGGGTCCTACGAGCAGTACTTC.

This clone turned up a few times. The CDR3 protein is CASSPGTGPNQPQHF. DNA for the CDR3: TGTGCCAGCTCGCCCGGGACAGGACCCAATCAGCCCCAGCATTTT. This sequence joins TRBV18 and TRBJ1-5; TRBD1 matches 8 bases. This CDR3 is 15 amino acids long. V was clipped by 6 bases and J by 3 bases; unmatched bases: 7. Germline loops: CDR1 KGHSH, CDR2 LQKENI.

The chain uses TRBV29-1 and TRBJ2-2; D is possibly TRBD1 (6 bases). The germline gives CDR1 SQVTM, CDR2 ANQGSEA. Trimming left V 2 bases short and J 4 bases short, with 11 bases between. This CDR3 spans 14 amino acids. This CDR3 reads CSVEPQGGTGELFF. DNA for the CDR3: TGCAGCGTTGAACCACAGGGCGGCACCGGGGAGCTGTTTTTT.

The J gene is TRBJ1-5, the V gene TRBV18, with 8 bases aligning to TRBD1. With V trimmed by 3 bases and J by 7 bases, 11 bases remained unmatched. This CDR3 is built from 16 residues. Germline CDR1 and CDR2: KGHSH and LQKENI. The chain's CDR3 is CASSPMQGANGQPQHF. The CDR3 bases are TGTGCCAGCTCACCGATGCAGGGGGCGAACGGGCAGCCCCAGCATTTT.

V is TRBV5-8 and J is TRBJ1-5; 8 bases are shared with TRBD1. This CDR3 has 16 residues. CDR1 is SGHTS and CDR2 is YDEGEE in the germline V gene. The V gene end was trimmed by 4 bases and the J gene end by 6 bases; junction bases not matched to a gene: 12. The CDR3 region is CASSRSPQGGTQPQHF. The CDR3 coding sequence is TGTGCCAGCAGCCGAAGCCCACAGGGGGGGACTCAGCCCCAGCATTTT.

J is TRBJ2-7 and V is TRBV7-2; 9 nucleotides line up with TRBD2. Trimming removed 1 base from V and 1 base from J; junction bases left unmatched: 5. Germline CDR1 is SGHTA and CDR2 is FQGNSA. The CDR3 spans 16 residues. The CDR3 protein is CASSLGGGVGSYEQYF. The CDR3 bases are TGTGCCAGCAGCTTAGGCGGGGGGGTTGGTTCCTACGAGCAGTACTTC.

The V call is TRBV28, the J call TRBJ2-3; 8 bases fit TRBD1. CDR1 and CDR2 from the germline V gene are MDHEN and SYDVKM. There are 17 residues in the CDR3. Germline trimming cut 4 bases from V and 7 bases from J; bases unmatched to any gene: 16. The CDR3 is CASSSPPGGRLGNTQYF. CDR3 bases: TGTGCCAGCAGTTCCCCCCCAGGGGGCAGGTTGGGGAATACGCAGTATTTT.

The rearrangement joins TRBV24-1 to TRBJ2-7, with 8 bases fitting TRBD2. This CDR3 has 15 amino acids. Germline V gene data show CDR1 as KGHDR and CDR2 as SFDVKD. With 3 bases clipped from V and 0 bases from J, the junction kept 3 bases outside the gene matches. The CDR3 nucleotides read TGTGCCACCAGTGATACTAGCGGACTCTCCTACGAGCAGTACTTC. Translation: CATSDTSGLSYEQYF.

The rearrangement joins TRBV29-1 to TRBJ2-3, with D perhaps matching TRBD2 (6 bases). Germline V CDR1 and CDR2: SQVTM, ANQGSEA. This CDR3 is built from 13 residues. With 7 bases removed from V and 1 base from J, the gap between germline ends came to 12 bases. For the CDR3, the DNA is TGCAGCGGAAGGGACTCAGGCACAGATACGCAGTATTTT. It codes for CSGRDSGTDTQYF.

The rearrangement links TRBV7-2 to TRBJ1-1, with a tentative D call TRBD1 (6 bases). In germline, CDR1 is SGHTA, CDR2 FQGNSA. This CDR3 is 14 amino acids long. Trimming shortened V by 4 bases and J by 4 bases, and 13 bases separated the two germline ends. The CDR3 bases are TGTGCCAGCAGCTCAGCACAGGGTACCACTGAAGCTTTCTTT. Translated: CASSSAQGTTEAFF.

CDR3 amino acids: CASSASGGYQETQYF. CDR3 nucleotide sequence: TGTGCCAGCAGTGCCTCCGGGGGGTACCAAGAGACCCAGTACTTC. The V gene is TRBV2, the J gene TRBJ2-5; TRBD2 matches 7 bases. J lost 0 bases, V lost 4 bases, and 5 bases had no gene match. The CDR3 is 15 residues long. Germline loops: CDR1 SNHLY, CDR2 FYNNEI.

This clone showed up just a few times. The chain combines TRBV13 with TRBJ2-7, with D perhaps matching TRBD1 (6 bases). The germline CDR1 and CDR2 sequences are PRHDT and FYEKMQ (reference sequence). The CDR3 contains 16 residues. The V gene lost 0 bases and the J gene lost 4 bases, with 16 bases spanning the gap. The CDR3 DNA follows: TGTGCCAGCAGCTTAGGCTGGACAAGGGGACAATACGAGCAGTACTTC. Translated, it gives CASSLGWTRGQYEQYF.

The CDR3 loop reads CASSRDRLGYTF. CDR3 bases: TGTGCCAGCAGTCGGGACAGACTTGGCTACACCTTC. The V gene is TRBV6-5, the J gene TRBJ1-2, with TRBD1 matching over 7 bases. Per the germline V gene, CDR1 is MNHEY and CDR2 is SVGAGI. The trim removed 5 bases at V and 7 bases at J, leaving 4 bases unmatched. This CDR3 spans 12 amino acids.

The gene calls are TRBV20-1 and TRBJ1-2, with 7 bases fitting TRBD1. V shed 3 bases and J 4 bases; nucleotides not matched to a gene: 8. This CDR3 spans 14 amino acids. In germline, CDR1 is DFQATT, CDR2 SNEGSKA (reference sequence). The CDR3 DNA sequence: TGCAGTGCTAGTAGTGAGGGGGCGGGCTATGGCTACACCTTC. This encodes CSASSEGAGYGYTF.

The gene calls are TRBV29-1 and TRBJ2-5; 7 bases line up with TRBD2. J gave up 2 bases and V 3 bases, and 9 bases lay outside the gene matches. The CDR3 totals 15 residues. Germline V gives CDR1 SQVTM, CDR2 ANQGSEA. This chain's CDR3 is CSVDGAGALQETQYF. The CDR3, as DNA: TGCAGCGTTGACGGGGCGGGAGCCCTACAAGAGACCCAGTACTTC.

V is TRBV7-2 and J is TRBJ2-5, with D possibly being TRBD1 (6 bases). Between the trimmed V and J ends, which lost 4 bases and 4 bases, there was a span of 19 bases. This CDR3 is built from 16 residues. Germline lookup yields CDR1 SGHTA and CDR2 FQGNSA. The CDR3 DNA reads TGTGCCAGCAGCTCCGTCGCCGGACAGAGGGGAGAGACCCAGTACTTC. This translates into CASSSVAGQRGETQYF.

The rearrangement joins TRBV28 to TRBJ1-2; D perhaps matches TRBD1 (6 bases). V dropped 6 bases and J dropped 3 bases, with 14 bases sitting between them. The CDR3 loop spans 14 amino acids. Germline CDR1 and CDR2: MDHEN and SYDVKM. CDR3 region: CASSPGTQHYGYTF. CDR3 in DNA: TGTGCCAGCAGCCCCGGGACACAACACTATGGCTACACCTTC.

This clone was seen more than once but under ten times. This chain joins TRBV2 and TRBJ2-7; 9 positions match TRBD1. CDR1 SNHLY and CDR2 FYNNEI come from the germline V gene. The CDR3 loop spans 16 amino acids. V lost 5 bases, J lost 1 base, and 9 bases stayed unmatched. This chain's CDR3 is CASSPNRGPKSYEQYF. Here the CDR3 DNA reads TGTGCCAGCAGTCCTAACAGGGGGCCCAAATCCTACGAGCAGTACTTC.

The DNA of the CDR3 is TGTGCCAGCAGTGAACAGGACGAGGGCGGCGGTTATGGCTACACCTTC. Its protein product is CASSEQDEGGGYGYTF. The chain joins TRBV2 to TRBJ1-2; D is uncertain. The CDR3 runs to 16 residues. V was trimmed by 2 bases and J by 5 bases, leaving 18 bases between them. Per the germline V gene, CDR1 is SNHLY and CDR2 is FYNNEI.

V is TRBV9 and J is TRBJ2-1, with 8 bases identical to TRBD2. The germline V gene has CDR1 SGDLS and CDR2 YYNGEE. This CDR3 has 17 residues. Trimming at V came to 4 bases and at J to 2 bases, leaving 11 bases not matched to a gene. The CDR3 DNA sequence: TGTGCCAGCAGCCCCCGCGGACTAGCCAATACCTACAATGAGCAGTTCTTC. It yields the protein CASSPRGLANTYNEQFF.

This sequence joins TRBV5-1 and TRBJ2-7, with D possibly matching TRBD2 (6 bases). V was cut by 6 bases and J by 0 bases, with 10 bases left in between. Germline V CDR1 and CDR2: SGHRS, YFSETQ. The CDR3 is 13 residues long. CDR3 in DNA: TGCGCCAGCACTGGGGGGAGCTCCTACGAGCAGTACTTC. Protein sequence: CASTGGSSYEQYF.

V is TRBV6-4 and J is TRBJ1-3; 8 bases map to TRBD1. The germline gives CDR1 MRHNA, CDR2 SNTAGT. CDR3 length: 16 amino acids. The V segment lost 3 bases and the J segment 6 bases; nucleotides outside the gene matches: 10. CDR3 protein: CASSEKDRDVENTIYF. The CDR3 coding sequence is TGTGCCAGCAGTGAGAAGGACAGGGATGTCGAAAACACCATATATTTT.